Listed below are T cell receptor beta chains from one sample, sequenced in a study of CD8 T cells in Susac syndrome. TCRdb processed the immunoSEQ multiplex PCR reads anew with MiXCR; each CDR3 protein has one entry. Here the sample spans about 200,000 distinct CDR3 sequences, roughly nine tenths being singletons. Sequencing used CD4+ T cells from PBMCs. The receptors here all came from a human donor with Susac syndrome. Each CDR3 is given with its conserved first and last residue. D genes are given only for firm matches. Clone size, where shown, is once, few, many, or a class for clones that have expanded.

J	V	size	D	DNA	CDR3
TRBJ2-7	TRBV11-2	.	TRBD1	TGTGCCAGCAGCCCCCGGGACAGGGTCTCCTACGAGCAGTACTTC	CASSPRDRVSYEQYF
TRBJ2-5	TRBV6-1	few	TRBD2	TGTGCCAGCAGCTTCATGGGACTAGCGGGAGGAACAGAGACCCAGTACTTC	CASSFMGLAGGTETQYF
TRBJ2-7	TRBV1	.	.	TGCACCAGCAGCCAAAGGGTCGTTCCGGAGCAGTACTTC	CTSSQRVVPEQYF
TRBJ2-7	TRBV5-1	.	TRBD2	TGCGCCAGCAGCCCGGGGCCAGCGGGAGGGCACTACGAGCAGTACTTC	CASSPGPAGGHYEQYF
TRBJ1-5	TRBV19	.	.	TGTGCCAGTACCTCTAGCAATCAGCCCCAGCATTTT	CASTSSNQPQHF
TRBJ1-4	TRBV5-1	.	TRBD1	TGCGCCAGCAGCGTGAGACAGGGCTCGGCCGAAAAACTGTTTTTT	CASSVRQGSAEKLFF
TRBJ2-4	TRBV20-1	.	TRBD2	TGCAGTGCTCCGATAGCGGGAGGGCCTTGGGCCAAAAACATTCAGTACTTC	CSAPIAGGPWAKNIQYF
TRBJ2-5	TRBV29-1	.	.	TGCAGCGTTGGGGCAGCACAAGAGACCCAGTACTTC	CSVGAAQETQYF
TRBJ1-4	TRBV30	.	.	TGTGCCTGGAGCCGGACAGAGGGAGGTGAAAAACTGTTTTTT	CAWSRTEGGEKLFF
TRBJ1-6	TRBV25-1	.	TRBD1	TGTGCCAGCAGTTGGACAGGGGGCGGTACCCTCCACTTT	CASSWTGGGTLHF
TRBJ1-2	TRBV5-6	.	TRBD1	TGTGCCAGCAGACGCCGACAGGGGGCAGGTTATGGCTACACCTTC	CASRRRQGAGYGYTF